What follows describes a single T cell receptor (beta chain). Its antigen is not identified. TCRalpha and TCRbeta libraries used 5'RACE with constant-segment primers and UMIs. MiXCR was run by TCRdb on the 5' RACE reads, yielding one entry per CDR3 protein. This table has around 100,000 distinct CDR3 sequences, roughly 20% appearing once. This record comes from a study of T-cell memory formation after mild COVID-19. Study-wide results and limits: Prior to infection, memory already included some responding clones, suggesting cross-reactive memory joined.

This clonotype was sampled from a man aged 18-30 years who had mild COVID-19 (a few samples of this study predate the infection). Cell type and time point are not known. Sequencing was done on a sample of PBMCs or a T cell subset sorted from them (not recorded which).

CDR3 coding DNA: TGTGCCAGCAGCTTGGAGATTTACTATGGCTACACCTTC. This gives the protein CASSLEIYYGYTF. The chain combines TRBV7-8 with TRBJ1-2; D is ambiguous. Germline CDR1 reads SGHVS; CDR2 reads FQNEAQ. Between the trimmed V and J ends, which lost 3 bases and 3 bases, there was a span of 8 bases. The CDR3 loop spans 13 amino acids.